This record concerns one TCR beta chain sequence. The target antigen is unknown. J gave up 2 bases and V 4 bases, and 5 bases lay outside the gene matches. Per germline, CDR1 MNHEY and CDR2 SVGAGI. This CDR3 has 15 residues. Donors were healthy HIV-negative adults without recently reported acute infections or vaccinations. The data are from a study of shared clonotypes between healthy human individuals. Genomic DNA per cell subset filled all wells of several immunoSEQ plates. The assay was immunoSEQ multiplex PCR, and TCRdb's table has in-frame clones only and misses some. This table holds about 1.1 million clones, 77% found once. Overall study findings and caveats: About 5.2% was the fraction of naive CD4 clonotypes found shared across a few donors. A reduction in generation probabilities was seen for non-shared clonotypes relative to those shared by all four donors.

The clonotype originates from a man aged 18 to 29 in good health. Some clones in this sample may be carry-over from other donors' samples. Material for sequencing was memory CD4+ T cells from PBMCs. Subset denoted: CD45RA-negative fraction. The chain combines TRBV6-5 with TRBJ2-3; 8 bases are shared with TRBD2. CDR3 in amino acids: CASSFSGRDTDTQYF. The CDR3 DNA sequence: TGTGCCAGCAGTTTTTCCGGGAGGGACACAGATACGCAGTATTTT.